This T cell receptor (beta chain) was captured by sequencing in a study of T cells after yellow fever vaccination. About the research overall: SMART-Seq v4 Ultra Low Input prepared libraries from low-cell fractions. Study-wide results and limits: A weaker but faster secondary response was observed, peaking on day 5 versus 15. There was a possibility that FACS-sorted repertoires contained abundant clonotypes contaminating from the bulk population. Reappearing after the booster were most of the clones from primary vaccination (about 96% CD4, 88% CD8).

A few counts support this clonotype. Its antigen remains unidentified. From germline, CDR1 is SNHLY and CDR2 FYNNEI. Deletions cut 8 bases from V and 6 bases from J, with 14 bases between. The CDR3 extends over 12 amino acids. Using its own MiXCR run on the 5' RACE reads, TCRdb lists one record per CDR3 protein. Among about 150,000 distinct CDR3 sequences listed, about 6.2% were seen once. Sample: CD4+ T cells sorted from PBMCs, taken on the day of the first yellow fever vaccination. The chain couples TRBV2 to TRBJ2-7; no clear D gene. This sequence was found in a man aged 18 to 29 who received the YFV17D yellow fever vaccine. The CDR3 DNA follows: TGTGCCAGCCGGAGCCCTGTGGGCGAGCAGTACTTC. Translating gives CASRSPVGEQYF.